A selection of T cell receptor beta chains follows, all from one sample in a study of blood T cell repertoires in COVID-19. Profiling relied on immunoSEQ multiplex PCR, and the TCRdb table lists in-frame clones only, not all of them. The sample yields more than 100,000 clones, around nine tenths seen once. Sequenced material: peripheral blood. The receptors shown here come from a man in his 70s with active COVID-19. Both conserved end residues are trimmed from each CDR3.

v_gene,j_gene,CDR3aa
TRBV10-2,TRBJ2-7,ASRSSGSNYEQY
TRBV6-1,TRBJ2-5,ASSERLGETQY
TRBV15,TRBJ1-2,ATSSQGKGDGYT
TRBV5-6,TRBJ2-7,ASSSGGISSYEQY
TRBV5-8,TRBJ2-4,ASSLGQGNDIQY
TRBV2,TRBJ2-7,ASSRGAAYEQY
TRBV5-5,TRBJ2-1,ASSSGRLAGNNEQF
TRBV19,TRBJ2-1,ASNSMDSPGREQF
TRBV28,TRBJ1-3,ASSFSNRGNTIY
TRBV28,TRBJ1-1,ASSLDMLNTEAF
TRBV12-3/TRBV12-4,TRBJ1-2,ASSPSGGGGYT
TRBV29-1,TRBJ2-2,SVERGSWGTGELF
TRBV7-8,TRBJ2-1,ASSLAGRSGRAGDEQF
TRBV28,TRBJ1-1,ASSSSRGRFTEAF
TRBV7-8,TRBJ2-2,ASSLLAGPGELF
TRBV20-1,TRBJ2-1,SASRFTRYNEQF
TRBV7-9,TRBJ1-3,ATTDGTGVGNTIY
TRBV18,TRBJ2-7,ASSSLAGLGNEQY
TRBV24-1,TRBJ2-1,ATSDYRGGYNEQF
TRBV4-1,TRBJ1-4,ASSPTPDRAGTKLF
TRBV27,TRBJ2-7,ASRPGHAAYEQY
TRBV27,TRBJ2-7,ASRPSPGTGDYEQY
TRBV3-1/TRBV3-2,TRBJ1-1,ASSEEQENTEAF
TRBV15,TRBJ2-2,ATSIRLHGELF
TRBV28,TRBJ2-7,ASSQGSYEQY
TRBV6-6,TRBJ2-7,ASSYGLAGGYEQY
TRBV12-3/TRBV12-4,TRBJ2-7,ASSQDYFNEQY
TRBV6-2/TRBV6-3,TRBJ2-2,ASSYPGQGAPGELF
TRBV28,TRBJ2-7,ASSRGGYEQY
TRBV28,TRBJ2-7,ASSAPGQGYEQY
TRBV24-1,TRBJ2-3,ATSAPGGEFTDTQY
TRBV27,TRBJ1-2,ASSSGQFFGVFGYT
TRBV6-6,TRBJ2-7,ASSYPGASYEQY
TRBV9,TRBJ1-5,ASSAPRGTNQPQH
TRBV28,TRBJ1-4,ASSFLRDRRTNEKLF
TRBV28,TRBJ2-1,ASTQVQHGEQF
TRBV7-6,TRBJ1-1,ASSPQDRGWGEAF
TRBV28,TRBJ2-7,ASSGDGTGTYEQY
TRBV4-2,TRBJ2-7,ASSQDVGTSGSYEQY
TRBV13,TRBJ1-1,ASSQGTGGEAF